This T cell receptor (beta chain) was identified in a study of identical twins. This clonotype was counted between two and nine times. With template switching, a universal primer site was added, and the cDNA carried unique molecular identifiers. Using its own MiXCR run on the 5' RACE reads, TCRdb lists one record per CDR3 protein. The table includes around 960,000 distinct CDR3 sequences, 9% to 15% detected once. There are 13 residues in the CDR3. Germline V gene data show CDR1 as ENHRY and CDR2 as SYGVKD. Between the trimmed V and J ends, which lost 6 bases and 5 bases, there was a span of 8 bases. This same sample was also part of a study on yellow fever vaccine responses in identical twins.

The chain couples TRBV10-3 to TRBJ1-6; possible D gene TRBD1, 6 bases. The specimen was PBMCs. The TCR was taken from a woman between 18 and 30 years old in good health. The DNA for the CDR3 is TGTGCCATCAGGGGACACGATAATTCACCCCTCCACTTT. Protein: CAIRGHDNSPLHF.